One and the same sample provided the 16 T cell receptor beta chains below, sequenced in a study of graft-versus-host responses after intestinal transplantation. The table came from immunoSEQ multiplex PCR; TCRdb's copy has only in-frame clones and leaves some out. This sample has 41,000 or so clones, with 85% to 95% found just once. These receptors lack a known antigen. Source: unstimulated CD8+ T cells sorted from spleen or lymph node cells, taken before transplant. All receptors derive from a human donor who was the organ donor for an intestinal transplant.

The genes are TRBV7-9 and TRBJ2-3; D unclear. Trimming shortened V by 5 bases and J by 2 bases, and 11 bases separated the two germline ends. Germline V CDR1 and CDR2: SEHNR, FQNEAQ (reference sequence). This CDR3 has 14 residues. This CDR3 reads CASSPLEVTDTQYF. The CDR3 nucleotides read TGTGCCAGCAGCCCTCTAGAGGTCACAGATACGCAGTATTTT. Using reference TRBV7-9 and TRBJ2-3 for the parts outside the CDR3, the full variable domain is DTGVSQNPRHKITKRGQNVTFRCDPISEHNRLYWYRQTLGQGPEFLTYFQNEAQLEKSRLLSDRFSAERPKGSFSTLEIQRTEQGDSAMYLCASSPLEVTDTQYFGPGTRLTVL.

The chain recombines TRBV29-1 with TRBJ2-7; D is undetermined. V was cut by 3 bases and J by 3 bases, with 15 bases left in between. Germline CDR1 reads SQVTM; CDR2 reads ANQGSEA. The CDR3 runs 14 residues. The CDR3 DNA is TGCAGCGTTGAGGTTGAAGATTCTCGCTACGAGCAGTACTTC. Protein sequence: CSVEVEDSRYEQYF.

The chain uses TRBV9 and TRBJ2-1; 9 bases are a match to TRBD2. CDR1 SGDLS and CDR2 YYNGEE come from the germline V gene. The CDR3 loop spans 11 amino acids. For the CDR3, the DNA is TGTTCTAGCGGGGACTACAATGAGCAGTTCTTC. This codes for CSSGDYNEQFF.

J is TRBJ2-7 and V is TRBV29-1; D not resolved. Trimming cost V 1 base and J 1 base, with 8 bases left between them. This CDR3 comprises 13 residues. Germline values: CDR1 SQVTM, CDR2 ANQGSEA. The CDR3 loop is CSVEVETSYEQYF. The CDR3, as DNA: TGCAGCGTTGAAGTAGAGACTTCCTACGAGCAGTACTTC.

This chain links TRBV11-1 with TRBJ2-3; 10 nucleotides line up with TRBD2. V lost 3 bases to trimming and J lost 4 bases; unmatched junction nucleotides: 7. The length of the CDR3 is 16 residues. Germline V gene lookup returns CDR1 SGHAT and CDR2 FQDESV (reference sequence). The CDR3 nucleotides are TGTGCCAGCAGCTTGGTAGCGGGGGGCCGATCAGATACGCAGTATTTT. This codes for CASSLVAGGRSDTQYF.

The CDR3: CASSYRGPRYGYTF. The CDR3 DNA reads as TGTGCCAGCAGTTACAGGGGACCGCGCTATGGCTACACCTTC. The rearrangement links TRBV6-6 to TRBJ1-2; weak D call: TRBD1 (5 bases). Trimming removed 2 bases at V and 4 bases at J, with 11 bases between. This CDR3 has 14 amino acids. The V gene's germline CDR1 is MNHNY and CDR2 SVGAGI (reference sequence).

This clone was observed once. This chain links TRBV7-3 with TRBJ2-2; D unclear. The V gene's germline CDR1 is SGHTA and CDR2 FQGTGA. V was shortened by 8 bases and J by 1 base, with 5 bases between the two germline ends. The CDR3 has 12 residues. The DNA of the CDR3 is TGTGCCAGCGGGCAGAACACCGGGGAGCTGTTTTTT. Its translation is CASGQNTGELFF.

The chain joins TRBV5-4 to TRBJ2-7; a weak D match, TRBD2 (6 bases). The germline V gene encodes CDR1 SGHNT and CDR2 YYREEE (reference sequence). V lost 9 bases and J lost 2, with 18 bases in between. CDR3 size: 14 residues. The CDR3 region is CATRREAQAYEQYF. In nucleotides, the CDR3 is TGTGCCACACGGAGGGAGGCTCAGGCCTACGAGCAGTACTTC.

J is TRBJ1-2 and V is TRBV7-9, with no clear D. V lost 6 bases, J lost 6 bases, and 11 bases lay in between. The V gene's germline CDR1 is SEHNR and CDR2 FQNEAQ (reference sequence). The length of the CDR3 is 12 residues. The CDR3 sequence: CASSYRLNGYTF. CDR3 nucleotides: TGTGCCAGCAGTTACCGATTAAATGGCTACACCTTC.

This clone has only one observation. The chain is built from TRBV6-1 and TRBJ1-6; D not resolved. CDR1 is MNHNS and CDR2 is SASEGT in the germline V gene. Trimming stripped 2 bases from V and 11 bases from J, with 7 bases between. The CDR3 totals 12 residues. CDR3 residues: CASSEMNPPLHF. For the CDR3, the DNA is TGTGCCAGCAGTGAAATGAACCCACCCCTCCACTTT.

This chain links TRBV4-1 with TRBJ1-4; D unclear. V lost 4 bases and J 6 bases, leaving 15 bases between the germline ends. This CDR3 spans 15 amino acids. Germline V gene sequence: CDR1 MGHRA, CDR2 YSYEKL. CDR3 in amino acids: CASSPRSGSDEKLFF. CDR3 nucleotides: TGCGCCAGCAGCCCACGGTCGGGGAGTGATGAAAAACTGTTTTTT.

The rearrangement joins TRBV29-1 to TRBJ1-4; D is perhaps TRBD1 (6 bases). The length of the CDR3 is 13 residues. Germline assignment: CDR1 SQVTM and CDR2 ANQGSEA. CDR3 coding DNA: TGCGGCTCTTTGACAGGAAGGGATGAAAAACTGTTTTTT. Amino acids: CGSLTGRDEKLFF.

This chain uses TRBV19 with TRBJ1-6; a possible D gene is TRBD1 (6 bases). The CDR3 is 14 residues long. Germline V CDR1 and CDR2: LNHDA, SQIVND (reference sequence). The germline V and J ends were trimmed by 8 bases and 10 bases, with 18 bases remaining between them. CDR3 residues: CASGTRGRESPLHF. The CDR3 DNA reads TGTGCCAGTGGGACAAGGGGCAGGGAATCACCCCTCCACTTT.

The chain joins TRBV2 to TRBJ2-2; 9 positions match TRBD2. V shed 2 bases, J shed 4 bases, and the junction held 8 bases outside the gene matches. This CDR3 is 17 amino acids long. Germline V CDR1 and CDR2: SNHLY, FYNNEI. The chain's CDR3 is CASSEYMAGGSTGELFF. In nucleotides, the CDR3 is TGTGCCAGCAGTGAATACATGGCGGGGGGGAGCACCGGGGAGCTGTTTTTT.

The genes are TRBV11-2 and TRBJ2-7; D is ambiguous. CDR1 SGHAT and CDR2 FQNNGV come from the germline V gene. V was shortened by 1 base and J by 2 bases, with 6 bases between the two germline ends. The CDR3 has 13 residues. The DNA for the CDR3 is TGTGCCAGCAGCTTAGGACAAACCTACGAGCAGTACTTC. Encoded protein: CASSLGQTYEQYF.

This clone has only one observation. The genes are TRBV5-4 and TRBJ2-5, with TRBD2 as a possible D gene (6 bases). CDR3 length equals 14 residues. Germline assignment: CDR1 SGHNT and CDR2 YYREEE (reference sequence). Trimming pared 2 bases from V and 5 bases from J, leaving 13 bases between. The CDR3 sequence: CASSLGWGEETQYF. CDR3 in DNA: TGTGCCAGCAGCTTAGGTTGGGGGGAGGAGACCCAGTACTTC. The variable domain in full, with the rest retrieved from reference TRBV5-4 and TRBJ2-5, is ETGVTQSPTHLIKTRGQQVTLRCSSQSGHNTVSWYQQALGQGPQFIFQYYREEENGRGNFPPRFSGLQFPNYSSELNVNALELDDSALYLCASSLGWGEETQYFGPGTRLLVL.